The sequence of this T cell receptor (beta chain) was determined in a study of synovial regulatory T cells in juvenile arthritis (dated by TCRdb to between 2014 and 2017). Regarding the research as a whole: Among the sequenced patients, three were classified as therapy-naive, methotrexate plus infliximab was given to one, methotrexate was given to about 6, and treatment information was unavailable for one. Using matched patient samples, the researchers compared TCRbeta CDR3 repertoires across three groups: blood iaTreg cells, other blood Treg cells and synovial fluid Treg cells. Effector T cell subsets were also sequenced in the study cohort for comparisons, but only blood and synovial fluid Treg cells are covered by the Treg dataset alone. The TCR repertoire comparisons covered Treg and Teff subsets from about 10 JIA patients with active disease.

The library was made by the immunoSEQ multiplex PCR assay. Adaptive Biotechnologies carried out the TCRbeta CDR3 sequencing. As for the original processing: Repertoire similarity was assessed using the Chao-modified Jaccard index and the median clonotype overlap from 200 random subsamples at equal sample size. Similarity analyses used either productive nucleotide sequences or in silico-translated amino acid sequences. To compare repertoires, the researchers applied hierarchical clustering with single linkage as well as t-SNE, based on Chao-modified Jaccard distances. After normalising for sample size, the researchers measured repertoire diversity with the Renyi index across a range of alpha values. This immuneACCESS table, as held by TCRdb, lists in-frame sequences with V and J called but not all clones. Of the missing ones, under half trace to an unresolved V gene in checked studies; the others have no known cause. The V and J calls and clone size are taken from that table; D and trimming were inferred from the DNA. Per the sample table, the count is approximately 2,000 clones. The top ten clones comprise around a fifth of the sample.

Paper-wide results and their limitations: iaTreg TCR repertoires were found to be largely private across patients and to partially overlap with synovial Teff and blood CPL repertoires. Synovial Treg cells shared more CDR3 sequences with iaTreg cells than with other blood Treg cells, and Chao-Jaccard similarity confirmed that synovial Treg cells were more closely related to iaTreg cells.

Synovial fluid was collected as the synovial sample, alongside matched peripheral blood, from each patient with active arthritis. TCR repertoire donors were approximately 11 juvenile idiopathic arthritis patients with active disease who had not reached inactive disease, 3 polyarticular and 8 oligoarticular. The median age of the TCR-sequenced patients was 9.5 to 15 years (range about 2.1-25), and their median disease duration was around seven years (range 0.2-19.1). FOXP3 TSDR demethylation in synovial Treg cells was comparable to that in blood Treg cells and healthy-donor Treg cells, supporting bona fide regulatory lineage commitment of the synovial Treg cells. Samples for TCR repertoire analysis were collected at two centres in Italy. This clone ranks as medium-sized (0.01 to 0.1%) by frequency alone, as no count is recorded. Its target antigen remains unknown. Per the germline V gene, SGDLS is the CDR1 and YYNGEE is the CDR2. The CDR3 holds 16 amino acids from the cysteine to the phenylalanine. This entry has no DNA.

Sequenced sample: Treg cells from the synovium. The TCR comes from a donor younger than 30 with juvenile idiopathic arthritis. Rearrangement joined TRBV9 to TRBJ2-5; TCRdb's assignment of TRBD1 cannot be checked, as there is no DNA. The CDR3: CASSVYWTAHQETQYF.